This T cell receptor (beta chain) was found in a study of blood T cell repertoires in COVID-19. Libraries were prepared by immunoSEQ multiplex PCR; TCRdb keeps only in-frame clonotypes and omits some of them. The table records about 310,000 clones, more than 70% of them present only once. Germline CDR1 reads SGHNT; CDR2 reads YENEEA. This CDR3 is built from 14 residues. Deletions cut 5 bases from V and 3 bases from J, with 10 bases between. Sequenced: peripheral blood. The sequence came from a woman aged 45-65 years who had recovered from COVID-19. The chain links TRBV11-3 to TRBJ2-2; the D gene is possibly TRBD1 (6 bases). CDR3 residues: CASSARQDTGELFF. CDR3 DNA: TGTGCCAGCAGCGCCCGACAGGACACCGGGGAGCTGTTTTTT.